This TCR beta chain was documented in a study of blood T cell repertoires in COVID-19. V gave up 1 base and J gave up 6 bases, with 12 bases separating them. The germline V gene encodes CDR1 SGHRS and CDR2 YFSETQ. The CDR3 extends over 14 amino acids. Original processing notes: Using reference gene primer amplification, nucleated cell counts were estimated. Profiling relied on immunoSEQ multiplex PCR, and the TCRdb table lists in-frame clones only, not all of them. That table furnishes V, J and clone size, whereas the DNA furnished D and trimming. This table holds about 50,000 clones, 75% to 90% found once.

The sample taken for sequencing was peripheral blood. The chain carries TRBV5-1 and TRBJ2-3; D perhaps matches TRBD2 (5 bases). The sequence was obtained from a human donor in a cohort sampled during active COVID-19. The CDR3 DNA reads as TGCGCCAGCAGCTTGTCGCTAGCTATGGATACGCAGTATTTT. Translating it yields CASSLSLAMDTQYF. Looking up the rest from reference TRBV5-1 and TRBJ2-3 gives the full variable domain: KAGVTQTPRYLIKTRGQQVTLSCSPISGHRSVSWYQQTPGQGLQFLFEYFSETQRNKGNFPGRFSGRQFSNSRSEMNVSTLELGDSALYLCASSLSLAMDTQYFGPGTRLTVL.